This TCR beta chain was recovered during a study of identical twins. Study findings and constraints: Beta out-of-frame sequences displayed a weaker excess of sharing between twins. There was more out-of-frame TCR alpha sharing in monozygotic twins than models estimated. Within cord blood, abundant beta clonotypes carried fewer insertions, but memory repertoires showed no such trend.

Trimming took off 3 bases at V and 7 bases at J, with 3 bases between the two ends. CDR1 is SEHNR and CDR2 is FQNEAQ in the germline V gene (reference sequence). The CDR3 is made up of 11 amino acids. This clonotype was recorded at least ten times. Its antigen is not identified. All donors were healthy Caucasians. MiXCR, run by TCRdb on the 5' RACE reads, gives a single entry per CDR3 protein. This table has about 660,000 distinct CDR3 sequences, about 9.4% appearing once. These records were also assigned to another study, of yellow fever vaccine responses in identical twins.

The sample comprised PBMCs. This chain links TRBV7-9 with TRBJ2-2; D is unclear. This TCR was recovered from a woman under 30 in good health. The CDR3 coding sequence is TGTGCCAGCAGCTTTATCGGGGAGCTGTTTTTT. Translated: CASSFIGELFF.